There are many counts of the clone carrying this TCR beta chain. Its antigen is not known. RNA transcripts served as the template for amplifying TCR beta CDR3 regions. Initially, a first-round RT-PCR of the TCR CDR3 employed the HTBI primer set. TCRdb used MiXCR to reprocess the multiplex PCR reads, holding one entry per CDR3 protein. The data contain some 570,000 distinct CDR3 sequences, 13% to 15% of them singletons. The sample originates from a study of T cells in Graves' hyperthyroidism and ophthalmopathy. Study results and caveats: Most thyroid clonotypes expanded above 0.001 appeared in blood too.

V was shortened by 5 bases and J by 0 bases, with 13 bases between the two germline ends. CDR1 is SGHAT and CDR2 is FQDESV in the germline V gene (reference sequence). The CDR3 is 15 residues long. The sequence was obtained from a woman under 30 with Graves' ophthalmopathy. The sample taken for sequencing was blood. This chain links TRBV11-1 with TRBJ1-2; D ambiguous. CDR3 DNA: TGTGCCAGCAGCCTCGGGCCAACAACTAACTATGGCTACACCTTC. Its translation is CASSLGPTTNYGYTF. The full variable domain, completed using reference TRBV11-1 and TRBJ1-2, is EAEVAQSPRYKITEKSQAVAFWCDPISGHATLYWYRQILGQGPELLVQFQDESVVDDSQLPKDRFSAERLKGVDSTLKIQPAELGDSAMYLCASSLGPTTNYGYTFGSGTRLTVV.